The 11 T cell receptor beta chains presented below share a single source sample, sequenced in a study of shared clonotypes between healthy human individuals. TCRdb's copy holds only in-frame clones and misses some; the assay was immunoSEQ multiplex PCR. The sample records about 380,000 clones, roughly 96% being singletons. The sample taken for sequencing was memory CD8+ T cells sorted from blood. Subset denoted: CD45RO+ cells pooled with CCR7-negative TemRA cells. The source of these receptors is a man aged 30-40 years in good health.

The V gene is TRBV9, the J gene TRBJ2-1, with 8 bases identical to TRBD2. Germline V lookup: CDR1 SGDLS, CDR2 YYNGEE. V shed 2 bases and J 0 bases; nucleotides not matched to a gene: 7. The CDR3 has 17 residues. The chain's CDR3 is CASSVAAGESSYNEQFF. The CDR3, as DNA: TGTGCCAGCAGCGTTGCAGCGGGAGAGAGCTCCTACAATGAGCAGTTCTTC.

This clone was detected only once. The rearrangement joins TRBV6-5 to TRBJ2-1; 10 bases align to TRBD2. Germline V lookup: CDR1 MNHEY, CDR2 SVGAGI. V lost 0 bases, J lost 10 bases, and 0 bases stayed unmatched. The CDR3 contains 13 residues. The CDR3 DNA reads TGTGCCAGCAGTTACTCGACTAGCGGGGAGCAGTTCTTC. Translated, it gives CASSYSTSGEQFF.

The chain is built from TRBV9 and TRBJ2-2; the match to TRBD2 covers 10 bases. This CDR3 spans 15 amino acids. Germline CDR1 is SGDLS and CDR2 is YYNGEE. The ends lost 3 bases at V and 7 bases at J; junction bases unmatched: 6. CDR3 residues: CASSGAGGRGGELFF. CDR3 sequence (DNA): TGTGCCAGCAGCGGAGCGGGAGGGAGAGGCGGGGAGCTGTTTTTT. Supplemented by reference TRBV9 and TRBJ2-2, the full variable domain reads DSGVTQTPKHLITATGQRVTLRCSPRSGDLSVYWYQQSLDQGLQFLIQYYNGEERAKGNILERFSAQQFPDLHSELNLSSLELGDSALYFCASSGAGGRGGELFFGEGSRLTVL.

A single count supports this clone. J is TRBJ2-7 and V is TRBV18, with 7 positions matching TRBD2. This CDR3 is 15 amino acids long. The germline gives CDR1 KGHSH, CDR2 LQKENI. V shed 1 base and J 0 bases; nucleotides not matched to a gene: 3. The CDR3 protein is CASSPLGTTSYEQYF. The DNA for the CDR3 is TGTGCCAGCTCACCACTGGGGACTACCTCCTACGAGCAGTACTTC. Drawing the rest from reference TRBV18 and TRBJ2-7, the complete variable domain is NAGVMQNPRHLVRRRGQEARLRCSPMKGHSHVYWYRQLPEEGLKFMVYLQKENIIDESGMPKERFSAEFPKEGPSILRIQQVVRGDSAAYFCASSPLGTTSYEQYFGPGTRLTVT.

This chain joins TRBV30 and TRBJ2-2; possibly TRBD2 for D (5 bases). Germline CDR1 reads GTSNPN; CDR2 reads SVGIG (reference sequence). The CDR3 has 13 residues. V shed 7 bases and J shed 4 bases, with 13 bases lying between them. The CDR3: CALPLARTGELFF. For the CDR3, the DNA is TGTGCCTTGCCATTAGCGCGCACCGGGGAGCTGTTTTTT.

The rearrangement joins TRBV6-1 to TRBJ2-1, with 8 bases lining up with TRBD2. The germline CDR1 and CDR2 sequences are MNHNS and SASEGT. V shed 2 bases and J 7 bases; nucleotides not matched to a gene: 13. The CDR3 is 17 amino acids. The DNA for the CDR3 is TGTGCCAGCAGTGAATTGAGGGGCGGGACTAGGGGGAATGAGCAGTTCTTC. Its protein product is CASSELRGGTRGNEQFF.

This chain joins TRBV5-4 and TRBJ2-1; D is uncertain. Looked up from germline, CDR1 is SGHNT and CDR2 is YYREEE (reference sequence). Trimming removed 2 bases at V and 4 bases at J, with 16 bases between. The CDR3 contains 16 residues. CDR3 region: CASSFRSRGPYNEQFF. The DNA of the CDR3 is TGTGCCAGCAGCTTTAGGAGCCGTGGTCCGTACAATGAGCAGTTCTTC.

The rearrangement joins TRBV7-2 to TRBJ2-7; TRBD2 might be the D (5 bases). Germline V gene sequence: CDR1 SGHTA, CDR2 FQGNSA. The CDR3 length is 14 residues. Trimming stripped 0 bases from V and 3 bases from J, with 9 bases between. The CDR3 reads CASSLAGLNYEQYF. In nucleotides, the CDR3 is TGTGCCAGCAGCTTAGCTGGACTGAACTACGAGCAGTACTTC.

The rearrangement joins TRBV28 to TRBJ2-7; unclear D gene. Germline assignment: CDR1 MDHEN and CDR2 SYDVKM. Trimming stripped 5 bases from V and 9 bases from J, with 11 bases between. The CDR3 is 11 amino acids. CDR3 sequence reads: CASSAEFGQYF. As DNA, the CDR3 is TGTGCCAGCAGTGCCGAGTTCGGGCAGTACTTC.

V is TRBV6-6 and J is TRBJ2-7; 11 nucleotides agree with TRBD2. Germline loops: CDR1 MNHNY, CDR2 SVGAGI (reference sequence). The CDR3 runs 15 residues. V shed 6 bases and J 3 bases; nucleotides not matched to a gene: 7. DNA of the CDR3: TGTGCCAGCAGGCGTCTAGCGGGAGGCAGCTACGAGCAGTACTTC. Translated, it gives CASRRLAGGSYEQYF.

The rearrangement joins TRBV7-3 to TRBJ2-1, with 10 positions matching TRBD2. The V and J ends lost 5 bases and 10 bases, in that order; junction bases with no gene match: 8. The CDR3 totals 14 residues. Germline CDR1 SGHTA, CDR2 FQGTGA. For the CDR3, the DNA is TGTGCCAGCAGCCCTGATCGGGGACTAGCGGAGCAGTTCTTC. It specifies CASSPDRGLAEQFF.